What follows is one T cell receptor beta chain and its context. Antigen specificity is unknown. Germline V gene data show CDR1 as ENHRY and CDR2 as SYGVKD. This CDR3 spans 14 amino acids. Trimming shortened V by 9 bases and J by 0 bases, and 15 bases separated the two germline ends. The data are from a study of beta chain features in type 1 diabetes. Findings and limits, study-wide: TCRB CDR3 length was moderately but significantly reduced in all four CD4+ subsets of Type 1 diabetes patients.

Based on CD45RO/CCR7/CD25/CD127/CD95/CD27, CD4+ regulatory, stem cell-like memory, naive and central memory cells were sorted. Expressed TCRB transcripts were sequenced because the entire RNA isolate underwent reverse transcription. Measured with immunoSEQ multiplex PCR; TCRdb has only the in-frame clones, and not every one. The sample includes about 140,000 clones, about 9.7% of them seen just once. The rearrangement uses TRBV10-3 and TRBJ2-7; D might be TRBD2 (5 bases). The clonotype comes from a woman aged 40 to 50 in good health. Sequenced: central memory CD4+ T cells from blood. The CDR3 loop reads CAMANGLDSYEQYF. The CDR3 DNA reads TGTGCCATGGCTAACGGACTGGACTCCTACGAGCAGTACTTC.